The clone carrying this TCR beta chain was detected ten times or more. Its specificity is not known. Axillary draining lymph nodes of breast cancer patients supplied the node samples. TCRdb independently ran MiXCR on the multiplex PCR reads; one entry per CDR3 protein. The repertoire holds about 150,000 distinct CDR3 sequences, 32% seen once, with 2.3% in the top ten. This specimen comes from a study of breast tumors, draining lymph nodes, adjacent tissues. Regarding the study as a whole: Tumor and nontumor repertoires were significantly more similar in luminal-like than in basal-like breast cancer. Data only fit, rather than demonstrated, lymph node origin of most tumor T cells. Tumor repertoires ranked between lymph nodes and nontumor tissue in diversity, with V and J gene preferences.

This CDR3 spans 13 amino acids. Germline loops: CDR1 SNHLY, CDR2 FYNNEI. Trimming removed 2 bases at V and 1 base at J, with 5 bases between. Specimen: axillary lymph node tissue. The sequence came from a female donor with breast cancer. Some clones in this sample may be carry-over from other donors' samples. V and J are TRBV2 and TRBJ2-5, with D possibly TRBD1 on 5 matching bases. CDR3 nucleotides: TGTGCCAGCAGTGAACAGGGCCAAGAGACCCAGTACTTC. Translating it yields CASSEQGQETQYF.